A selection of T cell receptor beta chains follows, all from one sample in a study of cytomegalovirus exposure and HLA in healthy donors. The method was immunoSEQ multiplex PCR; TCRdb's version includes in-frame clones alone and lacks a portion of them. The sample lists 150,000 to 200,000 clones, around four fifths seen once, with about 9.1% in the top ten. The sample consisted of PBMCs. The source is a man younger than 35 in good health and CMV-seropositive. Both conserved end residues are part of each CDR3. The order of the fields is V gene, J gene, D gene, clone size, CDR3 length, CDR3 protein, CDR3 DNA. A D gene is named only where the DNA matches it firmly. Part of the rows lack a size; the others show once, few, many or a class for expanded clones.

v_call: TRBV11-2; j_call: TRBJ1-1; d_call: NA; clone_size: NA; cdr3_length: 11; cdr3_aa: CASSPVTEAFF; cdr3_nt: TGTGCCAGCAGCCCTGTGACTGAAGCTTTCTTT
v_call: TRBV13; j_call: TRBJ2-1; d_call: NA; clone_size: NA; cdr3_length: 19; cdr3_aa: CASSSRLVGVGSSYNEQFF; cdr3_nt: TGTGCCAGCAGCTCCCGATTAGTGGGGGTCGGGAGCTCCTACAATGAGCAGTTCTTC
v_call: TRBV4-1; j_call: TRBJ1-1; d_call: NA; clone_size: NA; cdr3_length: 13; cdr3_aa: CASSQILGGEAFF; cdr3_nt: TGCGCCAGCAGCCAAATTTTAGGAGGAGAAGCTTTCTTT
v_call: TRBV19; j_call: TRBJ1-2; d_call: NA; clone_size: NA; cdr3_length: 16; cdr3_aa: CASSLTEVHPNYGYTF; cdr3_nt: TGTGCCAGTAGTTTAACAGAAGTCCACCCAAACTATGGCTACACCTTC
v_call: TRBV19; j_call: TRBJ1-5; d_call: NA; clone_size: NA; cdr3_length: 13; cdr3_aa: CASSKGLNQPQHF; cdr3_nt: TGTGCCAGTAGTAAGGGACTCAATCAGCCCCAGCATTTT
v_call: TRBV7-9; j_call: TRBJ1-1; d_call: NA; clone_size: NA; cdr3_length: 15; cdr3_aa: CASSLVAPGDTEAFF; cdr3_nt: TGTGCCAGCAGCTTAGTCGCCCCCGGGGACACTGAAGCTTTCTTT
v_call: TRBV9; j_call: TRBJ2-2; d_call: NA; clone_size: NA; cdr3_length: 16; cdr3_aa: CASSGAVGGNTGELFF; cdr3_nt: TGTGCCAGCAGTGGGGCTGTGGGGGGGAACACCGGGGAGCTGTTTTTT
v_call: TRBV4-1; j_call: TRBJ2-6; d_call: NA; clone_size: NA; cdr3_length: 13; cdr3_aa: CASGQGGANVLTF; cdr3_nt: TGCGCCAGCGGCCAGGGCGGGGCCAACGTCCTGACTTTC
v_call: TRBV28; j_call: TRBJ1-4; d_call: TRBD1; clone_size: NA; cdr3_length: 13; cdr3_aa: CASSRDRVEKLFF; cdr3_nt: TGTGCCAGCAGTCGCGACAGGGTTGAAAAACTGTTTTTT
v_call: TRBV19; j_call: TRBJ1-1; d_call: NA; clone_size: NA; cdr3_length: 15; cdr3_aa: CASKRPPPGTTEAFF; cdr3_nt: TGTGCCAGTAAAAGACCGCCCCCAGGAACGACTGAAGCTTTCTTT
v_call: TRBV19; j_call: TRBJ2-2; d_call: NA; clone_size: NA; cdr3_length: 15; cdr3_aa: CASSKGATNTGELFF; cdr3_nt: TGTGCCAGTAGTAAAGGGGCGACGAACACCGGGGAGCTGTTTTTT
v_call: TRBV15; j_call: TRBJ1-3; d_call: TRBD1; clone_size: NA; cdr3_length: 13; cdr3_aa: CATSRDNGDRAYF; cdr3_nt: TGTGCCACCAGCAGAGATAATGGAGACAGGGCCTATTTT
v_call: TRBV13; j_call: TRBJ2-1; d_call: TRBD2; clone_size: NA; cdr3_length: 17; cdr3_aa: CASSLGLAGVDSNEQFF; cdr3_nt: TGTGCCAGCAGCTTAGGCCTCGCGGGAGTGGATTCGAATGAGCAGTTCTTC
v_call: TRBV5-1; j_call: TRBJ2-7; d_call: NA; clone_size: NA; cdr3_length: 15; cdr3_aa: CASSADLRGSYEQYF; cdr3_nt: TGCGCCAGCAGCGCCGACCTAAGGGGGAGCTACGAGCAGTACTTC
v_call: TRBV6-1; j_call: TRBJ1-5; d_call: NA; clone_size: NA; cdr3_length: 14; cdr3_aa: CASSLRGDAQPQHF; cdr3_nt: TGTGCCAGCAGCCTACGGGGGGACGCTCAGCCCCAGCATTTT
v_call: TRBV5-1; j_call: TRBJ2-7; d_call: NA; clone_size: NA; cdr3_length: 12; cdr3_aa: CASSKLADEQYF; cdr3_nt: TGCGCCAGCAGCAAACTAGCTGACGAGCAGTACTTC
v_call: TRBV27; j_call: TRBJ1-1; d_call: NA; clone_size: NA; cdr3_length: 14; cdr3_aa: CASSLSQGGTEAFF; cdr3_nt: TGTGCCAGCAGTTTGAGCCAGGGTGGCACTGAAGCTTTCTTT
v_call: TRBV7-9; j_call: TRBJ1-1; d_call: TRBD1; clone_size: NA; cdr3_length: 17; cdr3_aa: CASSPRTGDHMNTEAFF; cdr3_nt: TGTGCCAGCAGCCCACGGACAGGCGATCACATGAACACTGAAGCTTTCTTT
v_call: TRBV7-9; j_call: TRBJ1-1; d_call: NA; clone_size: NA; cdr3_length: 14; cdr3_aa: CASSPDGRGTEAFF; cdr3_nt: TGTGCCAGCAGCCCGGACGGGCGGGGCACTGAAGCTTTCTTT
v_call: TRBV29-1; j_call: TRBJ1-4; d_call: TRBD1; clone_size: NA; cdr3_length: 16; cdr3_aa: CSVEDLSDRENEKLFF; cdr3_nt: TGCAGCGTTGAAGATCTTTCGGACAGGGAAAATGAAAAACTGTTTTTT
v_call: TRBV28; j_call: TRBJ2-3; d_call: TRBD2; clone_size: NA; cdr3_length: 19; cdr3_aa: CASSWPIGGAGDGTDTQYF; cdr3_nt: TGTGCCAGCAGTTGGCCCATAGGAGGAGCGGGAGATGGCACAGATACGCAGTATTTT
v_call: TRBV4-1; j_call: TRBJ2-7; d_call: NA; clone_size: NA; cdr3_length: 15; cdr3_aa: CASSPVGGESYEQYF; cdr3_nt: TGCGCCAGCAGCCCCGTAGGGGGGGAGTCCTACGAGCAGTACTTC
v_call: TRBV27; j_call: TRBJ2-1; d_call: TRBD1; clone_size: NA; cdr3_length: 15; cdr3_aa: CASSLGTGPYNEQFF; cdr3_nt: TGTGCCAGCAGTTTAGGGACAGGCCCCTACAATGAGCAGTTCTTC
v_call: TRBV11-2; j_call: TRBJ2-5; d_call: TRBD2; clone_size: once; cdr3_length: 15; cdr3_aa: CASSPGGGSAETQYF; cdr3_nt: TGTGCCAGCAGCCCAGGAGGCGGGAGTGCAGAGACCCAGTACTTC
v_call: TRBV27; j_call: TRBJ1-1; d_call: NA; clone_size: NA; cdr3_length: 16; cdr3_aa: CASSFRSVSGNTEAFF; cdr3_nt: TGTGCCAGCAGTTTTAGAAGTGTTTCGGGGAACACTGAAGCTTTCTTT
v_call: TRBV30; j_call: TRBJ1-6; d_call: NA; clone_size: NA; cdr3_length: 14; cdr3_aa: CAHGGGGVYSPLHF; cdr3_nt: TGTGCTCACGGGGGGGGTGGAGTGTATTCACCCCTCCACTTT
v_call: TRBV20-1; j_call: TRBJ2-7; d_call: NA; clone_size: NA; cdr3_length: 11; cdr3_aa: CSATGEHEQYF; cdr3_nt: TGCAGTGCTACCGGGGAGCACGAGCAGTACTTC
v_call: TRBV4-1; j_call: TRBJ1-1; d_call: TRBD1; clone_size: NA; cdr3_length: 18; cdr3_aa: CASSHLKWDRGLAGEAFF; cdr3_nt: TGCGCCAGCAGCCATCTAAAGTGGGACAGGGGGTTGGCGGGTGAAGCTTTCTTT
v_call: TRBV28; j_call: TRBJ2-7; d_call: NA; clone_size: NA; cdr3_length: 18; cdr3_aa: CASSTTAGLTTPPYEQYF; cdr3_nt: TGTGCCAGCAGTACGACCGCGGGACTTACTACACCCCCCTACGAGCAGTACTTC
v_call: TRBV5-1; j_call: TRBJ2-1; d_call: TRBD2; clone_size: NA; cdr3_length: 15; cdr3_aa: CASSLTSGFDNEQFF; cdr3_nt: TGCGCCAGCAGCTTGACTAGCGGGTTCGATAATGAGCAGTTCTTC
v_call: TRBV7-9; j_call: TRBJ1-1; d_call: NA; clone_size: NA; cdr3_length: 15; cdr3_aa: CASRGRQSPGTEAFF; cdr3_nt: TGTGCCAGCAGGGGTAGACAGTCCCCGGGCACTGAAGCTTTCTTT
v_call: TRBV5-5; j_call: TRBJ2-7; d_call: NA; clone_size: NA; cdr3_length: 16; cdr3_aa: CASSLAAGTAPYEQYF; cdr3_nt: TGTGCCAGCAGCTTGGCAGCCGGAACAGCCCCCTACGAGCAGTACTTC
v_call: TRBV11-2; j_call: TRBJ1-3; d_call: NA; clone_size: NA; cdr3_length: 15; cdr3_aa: CASSLGAGSGNTIYF; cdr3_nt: TGTGCCAGCAGCTTAGGAGCGGGCTCTGGAAACACCATATATTTT
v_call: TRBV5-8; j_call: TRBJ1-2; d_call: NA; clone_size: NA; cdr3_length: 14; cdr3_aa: CASSLLLTGGGYTF; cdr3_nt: TGTGCCAGCAGCTTGCTACTGACAGGAGGTGGCTACACCTTC
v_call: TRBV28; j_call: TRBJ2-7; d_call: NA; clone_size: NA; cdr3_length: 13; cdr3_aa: CASTASGSYEQYF; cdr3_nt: TGTGCCAGCACGGCAAGCGGGTCCTACGAGCAGTACTTC
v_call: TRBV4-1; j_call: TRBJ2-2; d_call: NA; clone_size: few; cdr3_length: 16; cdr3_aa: CASSQANLVNTGELFF; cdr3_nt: TGCGCCAGCAGCCAAGCTAACCTAGTGAACACCGGGGAGCTGTTTTTT
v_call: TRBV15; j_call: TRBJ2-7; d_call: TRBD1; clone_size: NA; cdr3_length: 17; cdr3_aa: CATSGEILAQGAYEQCF; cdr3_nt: TGTGCCACCAGCGGAGAGATTCTGGCTCAGGGGGCCTACGAGCAGTGCTTC
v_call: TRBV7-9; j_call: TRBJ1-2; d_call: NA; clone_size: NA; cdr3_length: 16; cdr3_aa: CASSLKGGGDAYGYTF; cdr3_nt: TGTGCCAGCAGCTTAAAAGGAGGAGGGGATGCCTATGGCTACACCTTC
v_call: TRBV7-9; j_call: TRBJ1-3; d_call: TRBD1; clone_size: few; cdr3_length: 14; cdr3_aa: CASSPMDRENTIYF; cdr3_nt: TGTGCCAGCAGCCCGATGGACAGGGAAAACACCATATATTTT
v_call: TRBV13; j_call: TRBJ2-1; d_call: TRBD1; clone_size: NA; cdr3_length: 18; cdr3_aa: CASSLTRKPGGWQGEQFF; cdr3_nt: TGTGCCAGCAGCCTGACAAGAAAGCCAGGGGGCTGGCAAGGGGAGCAGTTCTTC
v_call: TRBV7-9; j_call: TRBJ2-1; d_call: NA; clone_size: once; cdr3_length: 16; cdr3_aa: CASSYLAGSHYNEQFF; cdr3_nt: TGTGCCAGCAGCTACCTGGCGGGTTCTCATTACAATGAGCAGTTCTTC
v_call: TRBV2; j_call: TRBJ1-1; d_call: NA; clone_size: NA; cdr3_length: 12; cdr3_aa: CASSKAATEAFF; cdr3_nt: TGTGCCAGCAGTAAGGCGGCCACTGAAGCTTTCTTT
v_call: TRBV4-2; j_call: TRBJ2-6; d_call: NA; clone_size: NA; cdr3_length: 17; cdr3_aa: CASSQASRYSGANVLTF; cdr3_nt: TGTGCCAGCAGCCAAGCTAGCCGGTACTCTGGGGCCAACGTCCTGACTTTC
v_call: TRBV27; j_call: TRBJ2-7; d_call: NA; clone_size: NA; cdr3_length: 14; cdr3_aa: CATRPVWSPSEQYF; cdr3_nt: TGTGCCACCCGTCCGGTATGGTCCCCGTCGGAGCAGTACTTC
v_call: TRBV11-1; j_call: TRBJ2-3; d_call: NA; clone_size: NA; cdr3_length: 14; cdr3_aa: CASSIQKSTDTQYF; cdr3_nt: TGTGCCAGCAGCATACAGAAGAGCACAGATACGCAGTATTTT
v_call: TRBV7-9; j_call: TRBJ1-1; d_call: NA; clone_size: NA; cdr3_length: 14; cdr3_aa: CASSPPTGIAEAFF; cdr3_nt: TGTGCCAGCAGCCCACCAACAGGGATCGCTGAAGCTTTCTTT
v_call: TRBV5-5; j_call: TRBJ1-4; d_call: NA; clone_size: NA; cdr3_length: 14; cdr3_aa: CASSLYPTNEKLFF; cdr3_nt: TGTGCCAGCAGCTTATATCCAACTAATGAAAAACTGTTTTTT
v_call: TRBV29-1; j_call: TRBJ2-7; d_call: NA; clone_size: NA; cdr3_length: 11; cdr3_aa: CSVEYRNEQYF; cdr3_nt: TGCAGCGTTGAATATAGAAACGAGCAGTACTTC
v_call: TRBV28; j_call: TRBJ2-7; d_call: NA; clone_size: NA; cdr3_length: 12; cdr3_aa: CASSSPAYEQYF; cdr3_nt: TGTGCCAGCAGTTCTCCGGCCTACGAGCAGTACTTC
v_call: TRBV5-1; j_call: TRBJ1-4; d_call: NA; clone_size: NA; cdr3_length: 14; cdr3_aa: CASSLNQGNEKLFF; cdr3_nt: TGCGCCAGCAGCTTGAATCAGGGAAATGAAAAACTGTTTTTT
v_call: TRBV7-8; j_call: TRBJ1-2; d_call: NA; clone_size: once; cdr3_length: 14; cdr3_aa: CAGSLRQGHYGYTF; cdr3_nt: TGTGCCGGCAGCTTAAGGCAGGGCCACTATGGCTACACCTTC
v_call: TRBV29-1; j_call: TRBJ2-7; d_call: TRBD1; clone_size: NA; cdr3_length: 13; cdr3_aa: CSVRDRQTYEQYF; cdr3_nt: TGCAGCGTCCGGGACAGACAAACCTACGAGCAGTACTTC
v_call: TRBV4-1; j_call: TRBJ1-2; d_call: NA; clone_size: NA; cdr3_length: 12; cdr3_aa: CASSSGIYGYTF; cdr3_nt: TGCGCCAGCAGCTCGGGTATCTATGGCTACACCTTC
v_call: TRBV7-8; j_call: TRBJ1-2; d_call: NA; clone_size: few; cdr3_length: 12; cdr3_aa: CASSLDSSHYTF; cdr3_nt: TGTGCCAGCAGCTTAGATAGCTCCCACTACACCTTC